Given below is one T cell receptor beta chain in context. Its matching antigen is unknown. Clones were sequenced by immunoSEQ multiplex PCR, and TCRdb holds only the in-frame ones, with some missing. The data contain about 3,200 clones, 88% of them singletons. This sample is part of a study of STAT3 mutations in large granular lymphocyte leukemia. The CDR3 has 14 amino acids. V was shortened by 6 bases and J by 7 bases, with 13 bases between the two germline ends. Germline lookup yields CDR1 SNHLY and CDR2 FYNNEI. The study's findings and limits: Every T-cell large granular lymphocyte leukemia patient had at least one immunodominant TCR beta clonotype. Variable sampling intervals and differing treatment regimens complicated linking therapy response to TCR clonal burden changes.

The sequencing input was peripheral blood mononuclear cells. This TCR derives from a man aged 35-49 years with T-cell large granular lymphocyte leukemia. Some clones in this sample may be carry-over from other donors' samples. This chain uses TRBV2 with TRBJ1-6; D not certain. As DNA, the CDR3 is TGTGCCAGCAGGAGGGAACAAACGAATTCACCCCTCCACTTT. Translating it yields CASRREQTNSPLHF.